This T cell receptor beta chain originates from a study of T cell changes during pregnancy in multiple sclerosis. Germline CDR1 MNHEY, CDR2 SMNVEV (reference sequence). The V segment lost 4 bases and the J segment 4 bases; nucleotides outside the gene matches: 13. CDR3 size: 17 residues. Sequencing was performed with immunoSEQ multiplex PCR; in TCRdb, only in-frame clones are kept and a portion is missing. The table has approximately 60,000 clones, approximately 93% seen once. The chain uses TRBV27 and TRBJ2-1; 7 positions agree with TRBD1. The source is a female donor with multiple sclerosis, enrolled in a pregnancy study. The input for sequencing was CD8+ T cells from peripheral blood mononuclear cells, taken in the second trimester of pregnancy. DNA for the CDR3: TGTGCCAGCAGTTCAGGGCTCGGGGACAGAGATTACAATGAGCAGTTCTTC. It specifies CASSSGLGDRDYNEQFF.